This is a list of T cell receptor beta chains from one sample in a study of cytomegalovirus exposure and HLA in healthy donors. Profiled with immunoSEQ multiplex PCR; TCRdb holds only in-frame clones, not every one. The sample holds about 65,000 clones; 92% are singletons and the top ten take 1.3%. Specimen: PBMCs. The receptors come from a woman under 30 in good health and CMV-seronegative. Each CDR3 is given with its conserved first and last residue. A D gene is named only where the DNA matches it firmly. Clone sizes are given selectively: once, few, many, or a class where the clone is expanded.

J gene: TRBJ2-3; V gene: TRBV2; D gene: TRBD1; clone size: .; CDR3 protein: CASSGMRWDRGTDTQYF; CDR3 DNA: TGTGCCAGCAGTGGTATGAGGTGGGACAGGGGGACAGATACGCAGTATTTT
J gene: TRBJ2-2; V gene: TRBV13; D gene: TRBD1; clone size: .; CDR3 protein: CASSPGQGSNTGELFF; CDR3 DNA: TGTGCCAGCAGCCCAGGACAGGGTTCGAACACCGGGGAGCTGTTTTTT
J gene: TRBJ2-1; V gene: TRBV5-6; D gene: .; clone size: .; CDR3 protein: CASSWQGGEQFF; CDR3 DNA: TGTGCCAGCAGCTGGCAGGGGGGTGAGCAGTTCTTC
J gene: TRBJ2-5; V gene: TRBV6-5; D gene: .; clone size: .; CDR3 protein: CASQTGFEETQYF; CDR3 DNA: TGTGCCAGCCAAACCGGGTTCGAAGAGACCCAGTACTTC
J gene: TRBJ2-3; V gene: TRBV2; D gene: TRBD2; clone size: .; CDR3 protein: CASSTTPSGGTDTQYF; CDR3 DNA: TGTGCCAGCAGTACCACGCCTAGCGGGGGGACAGATACGCAGTATTTT
J gene: TRBJ1-5; V gene: TRBV28; D gene: TRBD1; clone size: .; CDR3 protein: CASSFGTGGSGQPQHF; CDR3 DNA: TGTGCCAGCAGTTTCGGGACAGGGGGTAGCGGACAGCCCCAGCATTTT
J gene: TRBJ1-2; V gene: TRBV6-5; D gene: .; clone size: .; CDR3 protein: CASSYEFSYGYTF; CDR3 DNA: TGTGCCAGCAGTTACGAGTTTAGCTATGGCTACACCTTC
J gene: TRBJ2-3; V gene: TRBV5-4; D gene: TRBD1; clone size: .; CDR3 protein: CASSHTGDGADTQYF; CDR3 DNA: TGTGCCAGCAGCCACACAGGGGATGGAGCAGATACGCAGTATTTT
J gene: TRBJ1-1; V gene: TRBV11-3; D gene: TRBD1; clone size: .; CDR3 protein: CASSPGTGGYDTEAFF; CDR3 DNA: TGTGCCAGCAGCCCTGGGACAGGGGGCTATGACACTGAAGCTTTCTTT
J gene: TRBJ1-5; V gene: TRBV4-1; D gene: TRBD1; clone size: .; CDR3 protein: CASSQEGGQPQHF; CDR3 DNA: TGCGCCAGCAGCCAAGAAGGGGGCCAGCCCCAGCATTTT
J gene: TRBJ2-4; V gene: TRBV7-9; D gene: TRBD1; clone size: .; CDR3 protein: CASSSGTGENIQYF; CDR3 DNA: TGTGCCAGCAGTTCCGGGACAGGGGAGAACATTCAGTACTTC
J gene: TRBJ2-5; V gene: TRBV15; D gene: .; clone size: .; CDR3 protein: CATSRWGEETQYF; CDR3 DNA: TGTGCCACCAGCAGGTGGGGGGAAGAGACCCAGTACTTC
J gene: TRBJ1-5; V gene: TRBV15; D gene: .; clone size: .; CDR3 protein: CATSRDRNRDYSNQPQHF; CDR3 DNA: TGTGCCACCAGCAGAGATCGAAACAGGGACTATAGCAATCAGCCCCAGCATTTT
J gene: TRBJ2-1; V gene: TRBV7-2; D gene: .; clone size: .; CDR3 protein: CASSLAYGRDNSYNEQFF; CDR3 DNA: TGTGCCAGCAGCTTAGCCTACGGCCGGGACAACTCCTACAATGAGCAGTTCTTC
J gene: TRBJ1-2; V gene: TRBV4-1; D gene: .; clone size: .; CDR3 protein: CASSQPRRGTVKNGYTF; CDR3 DNA: TGCGCCAGCAGCCAGCCCCGGAGGGGCACGGTTAAAAATGGCTACACCTTC
J gene: TRBJ1-1; V gene: TRBV10-3; D gene: .; clone size: .; CDR3 protein: CAISVEGSFMNTEAFF; CDR3 DNA: TGTGCCATCAGTGTCGAGGGTAGCTTCATGAACACTGAAGCTTTCTTT
J gene: TRBJ2-7; V gene: TRBV6-1; D gene: .; clone size: .; CDR3 protein: CASSELAVFSYEQYF; CDR3 DNA: TGTGCCAGCAGTGAATTGGCAGTTTTTTCCTACGAGCAGTACTTC
J gene: TRBJ2-5; V gene: TRBV5-6; D gene: .; clone size: .; CDR3 protein: CASSLAAGHQETQYF; CDR3 DNA: TGTGCCAGCAGCTTGGCTGCGGGGCACCAAGAGACCCAGTACTTC
J gene: TRBJ1-4; V gene: TRBV4-3; D gene: .; clone size: .; CDR3 protein: CASSQGQAANEKLFF; CDR3 DNA: TGCGCCAGCAGCCAAGGGCAGGCCGCTAATGAAAAACTGTTTTTT
J gene: TRBJ2-5; V gene: TRBV5-5; D gene: .; clone size: .; CDR3 protein: CASGEVRQETQYF; CDR3 DNA: TGTGCCAGCGGGGAGGTTAGACAAGAGACCCAGTACTTC
J gene: TRBJ2-1; V gene: TRBV10-2; D gene: .; clone size: .; CDR3 protein: CASSEFREQFF; CDR3 DNA: TGCGCCAGCAGTGAGTTCAGGGAGCAGTTCTTC
J gene: TRBJ2-2; V gene: TRBV28; D gene: .; clone size: .; CDR3 protein: CASSLVANTGELFF; CDR3 DNA: TGTGCCAGCAGTTTAGTGGCTAACACCGGGGAGCTGTTTTTT
J gene: TRBJ2-1; V gene: TRBV30; D gene: TRBD2; clone size: .; CDR3 protein: CAWSQGLATDEQFF; CDR3 DNA: TGTGCCTGGAGCCAGGGACTAGCGACCGATGAGCAGTTCTTC
J gene: TRBJ2-7; V gene: TRBV7-7; D gene: .; clone size: once; CDR3 protein: CASSLEPGDGEQYF; CDR3 DNA: TGTGCTAGCAGCTTAGAACCGGGGGACGGCGAGCAGTACTTC
J gene: TRBJ2-5; V gene: TRBV27; D gene: TRBD2; clone size: .; CDR3 protein: CASRSAGGSVRETQYF; CDR3 DNA: TGTGCCAGCAGGTCCGCGGGGGGTTCGGTTCGAGAGACCCAGTACTTC
J gene: TRBJ1-5; V gene: TRBV7-5; D gene: .; clone size: .; CDR3 protein: CARKQPSGLVVSIQPQHF; CDR3 DNA: TGTGCCAGAAAACAACCTAGCGGCTTAGTTGTTAGTATTCAGCCCCAGCATTTT
J gene: TRBJ1-6; V gene: TRBV28; D gene: TRBD1; clone size: few; CDR3 protein: CATKDRVYSPLHF; CDR3 DNA: TGTGCAACCAAGGACAGGGTGTATTCACCCCTCCACTTT
J gene: TRBJ2-6; V gene: TRBV4-2; D gene: .; clone size: .; CDR3 protein: CASSQSTSGANVLTF; CDR3 DNA: TGTGCCAGCAGCCAATCTACCTCTGGGGCCAACGTCCTGACTTTC
J gene: TRBJ1-1; V gene: TRBV4-1; D gene: TRBD1; clone size: .; CDR3 protein: CASSQEHRGFAEAFF; CDR3 DNA: TGCGCCAGCAGCCAAGAACACAGGGGGTTCGCTGAAGCTTTCTTT
J gene: TRBJ2-3; V gene: TRBV6-1; D gene: TRBD2; clone size: .; CDR3 protein: CASSALAGAGTDTQYF; CDR3 DNA: TGTGCCAGCAGTGCCCTAGCGGGAGCTGGCACAGATACGCAGTATTTT
J gene: TRBJ2-1; V gene: TRBV9; D gene: .; clone size: .; CDR3 protein: CASSAQGFSYNEQFF; CDR3 DNA: TGTGCCAGCAGCGCCCAGGGGTTCTCCTACAATGAGCAGTTCTTC
J gene: TRBJ1-3; V gene: TRBV7-9; D gene: .; clone size: .; CDR3 protein: CASSLQGKESGNTIYF; CDR3 DNA: TGTGCCAGCAGCTTACAGGGGAAGGAATCTGGAAACACCATATATTTT
J gene: TRBJ2-5; V gene: TRBV29-1; D gene: TRBD2; clone size: .; CDR3 protein: CSVEGHSGKSQETQYF; CDR3 DNA: TGCAGCGTTGAAGGACACAGCGGGAAGAGCCAAGAGACCCAGTACTTC
J gene: TRBJ1-1; V gene: TRBV29-1; D gene: TRBD1; clone size: .; CDR3 protein: CSVKGRKRDRTLAFEAFF; CDR3 DNA: TGCAGCGTTAAGGGGCGGAAACGGGACAGGACTTTAGCGTTTGAAGCTTTCTTT
J gene: TRBJ2-1; V gene: TRBV11-2; D gene: TRBD2; clone size: .; CDR3 protein: CASSFAGGNNEQFF; CDR3 DNA: TGTGCCAGCAGCTTCGCGGGGGGAAACAATGAGCAGTTCTTC
J gene: TRBJ1-1; V gene: TRBV11-2; D gene: TRBD1; clone size: .; CDR3 protein: CASSSNRGEAFF; CDR3 DNA: TGTGCCAGCAGCTCGAACAGGGGCGAAGCTTTCTTT
J gene: TRBJ1-2; V gene: TRBV5-8; D gene: .; clone size: .; CDR3 protein: CASSLGGDYGYTF; CDR3 DNA: TGTGCCAGCAGCTTGGGAGGCGACTATGGCTACACCTTC
J gene: TRBJ2-7; V gene: TRBV5-1; D gene: TRBD1; clone size: .; CDR3 protein: CASSPLQGGTYEQYF; CDR3 DNA: TGCGCCAGCAGCCCATTACAGGGGGGCACCTACGAGCAGTACTTC
J gene: TRBJ2-6; V gene: TRBV6-5; D gene: .; clone size: .; CDR3 protein: CASSLCPCSGANVLTF; CDR3 DNA: TGTGCCAGCAGTTTGTGTCCCTGCTCTGGGGCCAACGTCCTGACTTTC
J gene: TRBJ1-1; V gene: TRBV2; D gene: .; clone size: once; CDR3 protein: CASTGDGTEAFF; CDR3 DNA: TGTGCCAGCACAGGGGACGGCACTGAAGCTTTCTTT
J gene: TRBJ1-5; V gene: TRBV19; D gene: .; clone size: once; CDR3 protein: CASSIRGPTNQPQHF; CDR3 DNA: TGTGCCAGTAGTATCAGGGGACCGACGAATCAGCCCCAGCATTTT
J gene: TRBJ1-5; V gene: TRBV27; D gene: TRBD1; clone size: .; CDR3 protein: CASSFTGANQPQHF; CDR3 DNA: TGTGCCAGCAGTTTCACAGGGGCCAATCAGCCCCAGCATTTT
J gene: TRBJ2-3; V gene: TRBV29-1; D gene: .; clone size: .; CDR3 protein: CSVERSGGTSQYF; CDR3 DNA: TGCAGCGTTGAAAGGTCGGGGGGCACCTCGCAGTATTTT
J gene: TRBJ2-7; V gene: TRBV19; D gene: TRBD2; clone size: .; CDR3 protein: CASSPTRTSGGAGQYF; CDR3 DNA: TGTGCCAGTAGTCCGACCCGGACTAGCGGGGGGGCGGGGCAGTACTTC
J gene: TRBJ2-7; V gene: TRBV27; D gene: .; clone size: .; CDR3 protein: CASSPGVTYEQYF; CDR3 DNA: TGTGCCAGCAGTCCTGGAGTCACCTACGAGCAGTACTTC
J gene: TRBJ1-2; V gene: TRBV7-2; D gene: .; clone size: .; CDR3 protein: CASSSEKRGYTF; CDR3 DNA: TGTGCCAGCAGCAGCGAGAAGAGGGGCTACACCTTC
J gene: TRBJ1-4; V gene: TRBV19; D gene: TRBD1; clone size: .; CDR3 protein: CASNRDSSDEKLFF; CDR3 DNA: TGTGCCAGTAATAGGGACAGCTCGGATGAAAAACTGTTTTTT
J gene: TRBJ1-5; V gene: TRBV28; D gene: .; clone size: .; CDR3 protein: CASARAGMSNQPQHF; CDR3 DNA: TGTGCCAGCGCCCGAGCGGGAATGAGCAATCAGCCCCAGCATTTT
J gene: TRBJ2-1; V gene: TRBV4-3; D gene: TRBD2; clone size: .; CDR3 protein: CASSQGEGLAYNEQFF; CDR3 DNA: TGCGCCAGCAGCCAAGGAGAGGGACTAGCCTACAATGAGCAGTTCTTC
J gene: TRBJ2-3; V gene: TRBV5-1; D gene: TRBD2; clone size: .; CDR3 protein: CASSPTGSGGGTDTQYF; CDR3 DNA: TGCGCCAGCAGCCCTACTGGCTCGGGGGGAGGCACAGATACGCAGTATTTT
J gene: TRBJ2-5; V gene: TRBV29-1; D gene: TRBD2; clone size: .; CDR3 protein: CSVYTSGGAETQYF; CDR3 DNA: TGCAGCGTGTACACTAGCGGGGGGGCAGAGACCCAGTACTTC
J gene: TRBJ2-7; V gene: TRBV29-1; D gene: .; clone size: .; CDR3 protein: CSVATGSYEQYF; CDR3 DNA: TGCAGCGTCGCGACAGGCTCCTACGAGCAGTACTTC
J gene: TRBJ2-5; V gene: TRBV5-1; D gene: .; clone size: .; CDR3 protein: CASTPGDTFRGETQYF; CDR3 DNA: TGCGCCAGTACTCCAGGAGACACCTTTCGAGGGGAGACCCAGTACTTC